Only a few counts were recorded for the clone carrying this TCR beta chain. The antigen remains unidentified. Time point specified: newly diagnosed GD, antithyroid drugs for less than 3 months. Scientists built the TCR library using RNA that was extracted from PBMCs. Libraries of TCR beta came from iRepertoire HTBI primers plus Arm-PCR of CDR3 regions. TCRdb re-derived calls from the multiplex PCR reads in MiXCR, one entry per CDR3 protein. Counted here are about 420,000 distinct CDR3 sequences, about 15% occurring once; the ten biggest clones make up less than 30%. This sample was included in a study of regulatory T cells in long-lasting Graves disease. Study-level findings and limits: Whereas about a thousand public clonotypes were shared by new patients, persistent patients shared more, at some 2,900.

The sample was also linked to a second study, of T cells in Graves' hyperthyroidism and ophthalmopathy.

This clonotype was obtained from a woman younger than 30 with Graves disease. Sequenced here: peripheral blood mononuclear cells (PBMCs), sampled at new diagnosis, from a patient treated with antithyroid drugs.

The CDR3 sequence: CAISDRGGETQYF. In DNA form, the CDR3 reads TGTGCCATCAGCGACAGGGGGGGAGAGACCCAGTACTTC. The chain is built from TRBV10-3 and TRBJ2-5; TRBD1 agrees at 9 bases. Trimming removed 6 bases from V and 4 bases from J; junction bases left unmatched: 3. The germline gives CDR1 ENHRY, CDR2 SYGVKD. The CDR3 has 13 residues.